This T cell receptor beta chain emerged from a study of blood T cell repertoires in COVID-19. Looking at the study overall: Whether acute or convalescent, the COVID-19 samples came from the United States, Italy and Spain.

Original data processing: The assay estimated nucleated cells by amplifying reference gene primers. TCRdb's copy holds only in-frame clones and misses some; the assay was immunoSEQ multiplex PCR. V and J calls and clone size are those listed in that table; D and trimming were worked out from the DNA. This table has about 290,000 clones, around 85% appearing once. The CDR3 totals 15 residues. The germline gives CDR1 MNHEY, CDR2 SVGAGI. Trimming took off 2 bases at V and 0 bases at J, with 9 bases between the two ends. The sample comprised peripheral blood. This chain links TRBV6-5 with TRBJ2-3; tentatively, D is TRBD2 (5 bases). This sequence originates from a woman in her 50s with active or convalescent COVID-19. In DNA, the CDR3 is TGTGCCAGCAGTTACGGCCTAGCTAGCACAGATACGCAGTATTTT. Its protein is CASSYGLASTDTQYF.